The T cell receptor (beta chain) under discussion was sequenced for a study of T cells in Graves' hyperthyroidism and ophthalmopathy. In this sample, this clonotype turned up a few times. Its matching antigen is unknown. Germline CDR1 and CDR2: MNHEY and SVGEGT. The CDR3 totals 16 residues. Trimming at V came to 5 bases and at J to 10 bases, leaving 12 bases not matched to a gene. Among the patients, aged 18 to 65, hyperthyroidism was newly diagnosed and had lasted under 2 months. Using RNA transcripts as the source, TCR beta CDR3 regions were amplified. RT-PCR in the first round (using the HTBI primer set) targeted the TCR CDR3. TCRdb ran MiXCR on the multiplex PCR reads and lists one entry per CDR3 protein. In the table there are fewer than 850,000 distinct CDR3 sequences, 15% to 20% of which are singletons. Regarding the study as a whole: Ophthalmopathy and stable hyperthyroidism were separated by a 13 V-J model. Expanded thyroid clonotypes (above 0.001) were mostly also found in blood.

The origin of this receptor is a man aged 50-59 years with Graves' hyperthyroidism. The V gene is TRBV6-2 or TRBV6-3, the J gene TRBJ2-1, with 12 bases that match TRBD2. Input material: blood. The CDR3 loop is CASSVSATSGRSEQFF. The CDR3 nucleotides are TGTGCCAGCAGTGTGTCAGCGACTAGCGGGAGAAGCGAGCAGTTCTTC.